These T cell receptor beta chains were read from a single sample in a study of OX40 agonist ivuxolimab in advanced cancers. Produced via immunoSEQ multiplex PCR; TCRdb's table is partial and in-frame only. The sample includes about 83,000 clones, approximately 84% seen only once; the top ten take under 8%. Sequenced material: CD4+ or CD8+ T cells sorted from blood, taken in a trial of the OX40 agonist ivuxolimab. The receptors originated from an adult with an advanced solid tumor such as melanoma, head and neck, liver or kidney cancer. Both conserved end residues are part of each CDR3. The D gene is left open where the match is weak. Clone size appears in some rows only: once, few, many, or a class for an expanded clone.

v_gene,j_gene,d_gene,abundance,CDR3aa,CDR3nt
TRBV18,TRBJ1-5,NA,NA,CASSPTSGNQPQHF,TGTGCCAGCTCACCAACTAGTGGCAATCAGCCCCAGCATTTT
TRBV5-5,TRBJ2-5,NA,NA,CASSLGLVLQETQYF,TGTGCCAGCAGCTTGGGACTAGTGTTACAAGAGACCCAGTACTTC
TRBV19,TRBJ2-1,TRBD1,few,CASSIRGSEQFF,TGTGCCAGTAGTATCAGGGGGAGTGAGCAGTTCTTC
TRBV5-4,TRBJ2-2,TRBD2,NA,CASSLEGLALAGELFF,TGTGCCAGCAGCTTGGAGGGACTAGCCTTGGCCGGGGAGCTGTTTTTT
TRBV5-1,TRBJ1-2,NA,few,CASSPGNYGYTF,TGCGCCAGCAGTCCGGGGAACTATGGCTACACCTTC
TRBV9,TRBJ2-1,NA,NA,CASNDGGSEQFF,TGTGCCAGCAATGACGGGGGATCCGAGCAGTTCTTC
TRBV6-5,TRBJ1-1,NA,NA,CASSYTFTGRDTEAFF,TGTGCCAGCAGTTACACATTCACCGGGAGGGACACTGAAGCTTTCTTT
TRBV4-2,TRBJ1-3,NA,NA,CASSQEGTASGNTIYF,TGTGCCAGCAGCCAAGAGGGGACGGCCTCTGGAAACACCATATATTTT
TRBV7-2,TRBJ1-4,TRBD1,NA,CAGGTGEGGAGSEKLFF,TGTGCCGGTGGGACAGGGGAAGGGGGGGCTGGTTCTGAAAAACTGTTTTTT
TRBV19,TRBJ1-5,TRBD1,NA,CASNRGGVISNQPQHF,TGTGCCAGTAACAGGGGGGGAGTTATTAGCAATCAGCCCCAGCATTTT
TRBV4-2,TRBJ2-1,NA,NA,CASSPGTSPYNEQFF,TGTGCCAGCAGCCCGGGGACCAGCCCGTACAATGAGCAGTTCTTC
TRBV25-1,TRBJ2-7,NA,NA,CASSEKGAAYEQYF,TGTGCCAGCAGTGAAAAGGGCGCTGCCTACGAGCAGTACTTC
TRBV30,TRBJ2-2,TRBD1,NA,CAWKRDRGATGELFF,TGTGCCTGGAAAAGGGACAGGGGAGCCACCGGGGAGCTGTTTTTT
TRBV5-4,TRBJ2-3,NA,NA,CASSLWVTDTQYF,TGTGCCAGCAGCTTATGGGTCACAGATACGCAGTATTTT
TRBV6-6,TRBJ2-7,NA,NA,CASSYLPATSTYEQYF,TGTGCCAGCAGTTACCTTCCGGCCACCTCCACCTACGAGCAGTACTTC
TRBV19,TRBJ1-3,NA,NA,CASSTPTSGAGNTIYF,TGTGCCAGTAGTACACCGACCAGCGGGGCTGGAAACACCATATATTTT
TRBV7-9,TRBJ2-2,TRBD2,NA,CASRKRVRGEHTGELFF,TGTGCCAGCAGAAAAAGAGTGCGGGGGGAGCACACCGGGGAGCTGTTTTTT
TRBV5-1,TRBJ2-3,TRBD1,NA,CASSELDRGADTQYF,TGCGCCAGCAGCGAATTGGACAGGGGAGCAGATACGCAGTATTTT
TRBV5-1,TRBJ2-5,TRBD2,NA,CASSLFPSGSGETQYF,TGCGCCAGCAGCTTATTTCCTAGCGGAAGCGGAGAGACCCAGTACTTC
TRBV9,TRBJ2-2,NA,NA,CASRRDTATGELFF,TGTGCCAGCCGTCGGGACACAGCCACCGGGGAGCTGTTTTTT
TRBV21-1,TRBJ1-6,NA,NA,CASAEGSPLHF,TGTGCCAGCGCCGAGGGCTCACCCCTCCACTTT
TRBV19,TRBJ1-5,TRBD1,NA,CASSIGTGYQPQHF,TGTGCCAGTAGTATTGGGACAGGCTATCAGCCCCAGCATTTT
TRBV27,TRBJ2-1,NA,NA,CASSLEAGTPSYNEQFF,TGTGCCAGCAGTCTCGAAGCCGGGACTCCCTCCTACAATGAGCAGTTCTTC
TRBV11-2,TRBJ1-6,TRBD1,NA,CASSPRTGGNSPLHF,TGTGCCAGCAGCCCGAGGACAGGGGGAAATTCACCCCTCCACTTT
TRBV5-6,TRBJ1-1,NA,NA,CASSFSAGTEAFF,TGTGCCAGCAGCTTTAGTGCCGGCACTGAAGCTTTCTTT
TRBV27,TRBJ2-1,NA,NA,CASSPYRTDNEQFF,TGTGCCAGCAGTCCTTACCGGACAGACAATGAGCAGTTCTTC
TRBV7-2,TRBJ2-6,NA,NA,CASSMGGANVLTF,TGTGCCAGCAGCATGGGTGGGGCCAACGTCCTGACTTTC